This is a list of T cell receptor beta chains from one sample in a study of T cells in Graves' hyperthyroidism and ophthalmopathy. TCRdb re-called the multiplex PCR reads through MiXCR, storing one row per CDR3 protein. The sample has 500,000 or so distinct CDR3 sequences, roughly a sixth seen once. The specimen sequenced was blood. Source of these receptors: a woman in her twenties or thirties with Graves' ophthalmopathy. Both conserved end residues are part of each CDR3. A D gene is named only where the DNA matches it firmly. Some rows mark clone size as missing; the rest say once, few, many or name a class of expanded clone.

>TRBV29-1|few|TRBJ1-5|.
TGCAGCGTTGACGAAAGAGGCAGGGAGGGAGTTCAGCCCCAGCATTTT
CSVDERGREGVQPQHF
>TRBV6-4|many|TRBJ2-6|.
TGTGCCAGCAGCCCGGACAGCAGCTCTGGGGCCAACGTCCTGACTTTC
CASSPDSSSGANVLTF
>TRBV12-3/TRBV12-4|.|TRBJ2-1|TRBD2
TGTGCCAGCACCCCGCTAGCGGGAGGCATAAGCTCCTACAATGAGCAGTTCTTC
CASTPLAGGISSYNEQFF
>TRBV10-3|few|TRBJ2-2|TRBD2
TGTGCCATCAGTGAACGGCTAGCGGGAGGCACCGGGGAGCTGTTTTTT
CAISERLAGGTGELFF
>TRBV5-1|many|TRBJ1-1|.
TGCGCCAGCGCCCCTTCCCGGGGGACCACTGAAGCTTTCTTT
CASAPSRGTTEAFF
>TRBV6-1|.|TRBJ2-2|.
TGTGCCAGCACCCGCGGCAGTCCCGGGGAGCTGTTTTTT
CASTRGSPGELFF
>TRBV7-8|many|TRBJ2-7|.
TGTGCCAGCAGCTTACTCAGGGACGAGCAGTACTTC
CASSLLRDEQYF
>TRBV7-9|few|TRBJ2-7|TRBD1
TGTGCCAGCAGCTTAGGATCACAGGGGAAGAGTAGCTACGAGCAGTACTTC
CASSLGSQGKSSYEQYF
>TRBV12-3/TRBV12-4|many|TRBJ2-1|TRBD1
TGTGCCAGCATTTCGGGACAGGGAGAACTTGAGCAGTTCTTC
CASISGQGELEQFF
>TRBV28|many|TRBJ2-7|.
TGTGCCAGCAGTTTTTCACGGTTCTACGAGCAGTACTTC
CASSFSRFYEQYF
>TRBV3-1|many|TRBJ2-1|.
TGTGCCAGCAGCCCCACACCAGGGAATGAGCAGTTCTTC
CASSPTPGNEQFF
>TRBV29-1|.|TRBJ2-1|TRBD2
TGCAGCGGGATCCCGGGACTAGCGGGAGCGTACAATGAGCAGTTCTTC
CSGIPGLAGAYNEQFF
>TRBV6-5|.|TRBJ2-7|.
TGTGCCAGCAGTTACCTCCCGGGAACAGGGCTGAACGAGCAGTACTTC
CASSYLPGTGLNEQYF
>TRBV7-8|many|TRBJ2-3|.
TGTGCCAGCAGCTTACAGTGGAACGCAGATACGCAGTATTTT
CASSLQWNADTQYF
>TRBV6-1|many|TRBJ1-2|TRBD1
TGTGCCAGCAGTGAAGCTTGGACAGGGGGCTATGGCTACACCTTC
CASSEAWTGGYGYTF
>TRBV11-2|many|TRBJ2-2|.
TGTGCCAGCAGCCTGACAGAAGGGGGGAACACCGGGGAGCTGTTTTTT
CASSLTEGGNTGELFF
>TRBV3-1|many|TRBJ2-1|.
TGTGCCAGCAGGCGAGCCCTGATGAGTGAGCAGTTCTTC
CASRRALMSEQFF
>TRBV28|many|TRBJ2-5|.
TGTGCCAGCAGTTTATGGCTAGGGGGAGAGACCCAGTACTTC
CASSLWLGGETQYF
>TRBV13|few|TRBJ2-7|.
TGTGCCAGCAGCTTAGGGGCAGGGGAATACGAGCAGTACTTC
CASSLGAGEYEQYF
>TRBV7-9|many|TRBJ2-5|.
TGTGCCAGCAGCCCCCCGGGTCGGGGGTGGTCGACCCAGTACTTC
CASSPPGRGWSTQYF
>TRBV24-1|.|TRBJ2-1|TRBD2
TGTGCCACCAGTGACCCGGGACTAGCGGGCAACAATGAGCAGTTCTTC
CATSDPGLAGNNEQFF
>TRBV5-1|.|TRBJ1-4|.
TGCGCCAGCAGCTTGGAGGCAGAGAATGAAAAACTGTTTTTT
CASSLEAENEKLFF
>TRBV19|few|TRBJ1-1|.
TGTGCCAGTACCCCTCTCGGGGTCGGGACTGAAGCTTTCTTT
CASTPLGVGTEAFF
>TRBV9|.|TRBJ2-7|TRBD2
TGTGCCAGCAGCCCACACGAGCGGGAGTACGAGCAGTACTTC
CASSPHEREYEQYF
>TRBV4-3|few|TRBJ2-1|.
TGCGCCAGCAGCCAAGATTCCGGAAGCTCCTACAATGAGCAGTTCTTC
CASSQDSGSSYNEQFF
>TRBV9|.|TRBJ2-2|.
TGTGCCAGCAGCGCCGAGGGAGGTTGGGCCGGGGAGCTGTTTTTT
CASSAEGGWAGELFF
>TRBV20-1|.|TRBJ1-2|.
TGCAGTGCTAGTAGAGGACAGAACTATGGCTACACCTTC
CSASRGQNYGYTF
>TRBV30|many|TRBJ2-1|TRBD2
TGTGCCTGGAAATCCGGGACTAGCGGGATGGCGGGGAATGAGCAGTTCTTC
CAWKSGTSGMAGNEQFF
>TRBV11-2|many|TRBJ1-6|.
TGTGCCAGCAGCTTACTGTCACTGTTCGCACCCCTCCACTTT
CASSLLSLFAPLHF
>TRBV27|.|TRBJ2-1|TRBD1
TGTGCCAGCAGTTCAATTCCCCGATCCGGGACAGACCTCTCCTACAATGAGCAGTTCTTC
CASSSIPRSGTDLSYNEQFF
>TRBV5-1|few|TRBJ2-5|.
TGCGCCAGCAGCTCGCTGGGGCGACAGAACCAAGAGACCCAGTACTTC
CASSSLGRQNQETQYF
>TRBV6-1|few|TRBJ2-1|.
TGTGCCAGCAGCAACTACAAGACCAATGAGCAGTTCTTC
CASSNYKTNEQFF
>TRBV4-3|many|TRBJ1-2|TRBD1
TGCGCCAGCAGCCTCACAGGGGGCACTTCCGATGGCTACACCTTC
CASSLTGGTSDGYTF
>TRBV20-1|many|TRBJ1-1|.
TGCAGTGCTAGCACGGTTTGGCAGGCGAACACTGAAGCTTTCTTT
CSASTVWQANTEAFF
>TRBV7-2|.|TRBJ1-6|.
TGTGCCAGCACTTCTATTGGGGATAATTCACCCCTCCACTTT
CASTSIGDNSPLHF
>TRBV19|.|TRBJ2-5|TRBD2
TGTGCCAGTAGTATTGCCGGGACTAGCGGGAGAAAGTACTTC
CASSIAGTSGRKYF
>TRBV29-1|.|TRBJ2-5|TRBD1
TGCAGCGCTGAATTAGGCGGCAACAGGGGGCGGGAGACCCAGTACTTC
CSAELGGNRGRETQYF
>TRBV7-8|many|TRBJ2-5|.
TGTGCCAGCAGTTTAAGACGGCAAGAGACCCAGTACTTC
CASSLRRQETQYF
>TRBV25-1|few|TRBJ2-7|TRBD2
TGTGCCAGCAGTGACGTAATAGCGGGAGTCTCCGAGCAGTACTTC
CASSDVIAGVSEQYF
>TRBV2|many|TRBJ2-7|.
TGTGCCAGCAGTAACATACAGTTCCACGAGCAGTACTTC
CASSNIQFHEQYF
>TRBV3-1|many|TRBJ1-1|.
TGTGCCAGCAGTCGCAGGGATACGAACACTGAAGCTTTCTTT
CASSRRDTNTEAFF
>TRBV28|few|TRBJ1-2|TRBD1
TGTGCCAGCAGTAAAACCGGGACAGGGGGCGGCTACACCTTC
CASSKTGTGGGYTF
>TRBV4-1|many|TRBJ2-1|.
TGCGCCAGCAGCCAAGTTTGGAGTAATGAGCAGTTCTTC
CASSQVWSNEQFF
>TRBV19|few|TRBJ2-1|.
TGTGCCAGTAGGAGGGGGGGCCCGGTCAATGAGCAGTTCTTC
CASRRGGPVNEQFF
>TRBV11-1|many|TRBJ2-3|TRBD2
TGTGCCAGCAGCTATAGCGGGAGGGCCGTAGATACGCAGTATTTT
CASSYSGRAVDTQYF
>TRBV4-3|many|TRBJ2-5|.
TGCGCCAGCAGCCAAACGTCCTATCAAGAGACCCAGTACTTC
CASSQTSYQETQYF